This record looks at one TCR beta chain sequence and its context. The antigen is undetermined. The entry originates in a study of cytomegalovirus exposure and HLA in healthy donors. The study's findings and limits: Clonal expansion was found to be greater in HLA-associated TCR beta chains than in equally common others in a later analysis.

Vbeta (60) and Jbeta (13) primers were used in the PCR. Authors' methods: In a later analysis, of 84 million or so unique beta chains, some 10 million appeared in at least two donors. Assay: immunoSEQ multiplex PCR; the TCRdb copy retains only in-frame clones and omits some. V, J and clone size reflect that table, while D and trimming were determined from the DNA. The table records hundreds of thousands of clones, around four fifths of them present only once. Sequencing was carried out using PBMCs. The sequence was collected from a boy aged 2-15 years in good health and CMV-seronegative.

The chain's CDR3 is CSVSRGSSGANVLTF. The DNA for the CDR3 is TGCAGCGTTTCCAGGGGTAGCTCTGGGGCCAACGTCCTGACTTTC. The genes are TRBV29-1 and TRBJ2-6, with TRBD1 as a possible D gene (6 bases). CDR3 length equals 15 residues. Trimming pared 5 bases from V and 0 bases from J, leaving 11 bases between. Germline V gene data show CDR1 as SQVTM and CDR2 as ANQGSEA.